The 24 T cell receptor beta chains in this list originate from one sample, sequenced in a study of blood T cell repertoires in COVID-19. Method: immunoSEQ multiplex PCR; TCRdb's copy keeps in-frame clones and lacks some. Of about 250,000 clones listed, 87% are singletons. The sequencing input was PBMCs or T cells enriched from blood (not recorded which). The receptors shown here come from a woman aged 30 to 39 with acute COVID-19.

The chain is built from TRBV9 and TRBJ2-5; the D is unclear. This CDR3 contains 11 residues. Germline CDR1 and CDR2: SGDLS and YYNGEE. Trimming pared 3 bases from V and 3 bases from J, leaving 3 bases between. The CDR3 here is CASSAEETQYF. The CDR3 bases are TGTGCCAGCAGCGCTGAAGAGACCCAGTACTTC. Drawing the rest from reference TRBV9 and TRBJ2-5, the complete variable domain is DSGVTQTPKHLITATGQRVTLRCSPRSGDLSVYWYQQSLDQGLQFLIQYYNGEERAKGNILERFSAQQFPDLHSELNLSSLELGDSALYFCASSAEETQYFGPGTRLLVL.

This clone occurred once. CDR3: CASQGEDQPQHF. CDR3 DNA: TGTGCCAGCCAAGGGGAGGATCAGCCCCAGCATTTT. The chain carries TRBV2 and TRBJ1-5; D is possibly TRBD1 (5 bases). There are 12 residues in the CDR3. CDR1 is SNHLY and CDR2 is FYNNEI in the germline V gene. Trimming cost V 8 bases and J 5 bases, with 10 bases left between them.

CDR3 nucleotides: TGTGCCAGCAGCTCTTTAGGGACAGAACCTCACTGGCAGTACTTC. This gives the protein CASSSLGTEPHWQYF. The V and J genes are TRBV11-2 and TRBJ2-7, with 7 positions matching TRBD1. With 4 bases clipped from V and 9 bases from J, the junction kept 15 bases outside the gene matches. Per the germline V gene, CDR1 is SGHAT and CDR2 is FQNNGV. There are 15 residues in the CDR3.

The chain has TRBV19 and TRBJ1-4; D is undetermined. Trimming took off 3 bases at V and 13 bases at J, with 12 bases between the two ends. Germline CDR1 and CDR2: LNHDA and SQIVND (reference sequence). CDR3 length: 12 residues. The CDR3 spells CASSMRSRGLFF. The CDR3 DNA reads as TGTGCCAGTAGTATGAGGTCTCGCGGACTGTTTTTT.

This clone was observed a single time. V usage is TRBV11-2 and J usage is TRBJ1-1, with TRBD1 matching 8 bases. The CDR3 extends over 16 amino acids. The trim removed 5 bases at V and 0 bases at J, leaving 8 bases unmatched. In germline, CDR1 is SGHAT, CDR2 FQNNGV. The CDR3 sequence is CASSAWTGIMNTEAFF. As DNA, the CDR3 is TGTGCCAGCAGCGCATGGACAGGGATAATGAACACTGAAGCTTTCTTT.

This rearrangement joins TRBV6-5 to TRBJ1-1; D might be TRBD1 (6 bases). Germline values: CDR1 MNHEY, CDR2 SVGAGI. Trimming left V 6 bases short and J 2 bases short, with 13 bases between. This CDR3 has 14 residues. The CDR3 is CASRTDRSNTEAFF. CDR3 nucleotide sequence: TGTGCCAGCAGGACTGACAGGTCAAACACTGAAGCTTTCTTT.

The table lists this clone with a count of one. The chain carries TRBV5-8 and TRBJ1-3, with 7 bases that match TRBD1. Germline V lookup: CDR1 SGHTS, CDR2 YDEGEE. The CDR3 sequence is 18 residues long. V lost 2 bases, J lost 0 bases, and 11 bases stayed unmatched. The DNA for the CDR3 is TGTGCCAGCAGCTTTCTCGGGACAGCAAATCCCTCTGGAAACACCATATATTTT. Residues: CASSFLGTANPSGNTIYF.

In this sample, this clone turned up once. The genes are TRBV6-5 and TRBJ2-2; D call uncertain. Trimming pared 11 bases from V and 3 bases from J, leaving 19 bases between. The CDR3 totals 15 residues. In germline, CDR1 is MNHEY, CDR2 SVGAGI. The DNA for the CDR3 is TGTGCCTGTGTCGGCCTAGGAACCCACACCGGGGAGCTGTTTTTT. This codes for CACVGLGTHTGELFF.

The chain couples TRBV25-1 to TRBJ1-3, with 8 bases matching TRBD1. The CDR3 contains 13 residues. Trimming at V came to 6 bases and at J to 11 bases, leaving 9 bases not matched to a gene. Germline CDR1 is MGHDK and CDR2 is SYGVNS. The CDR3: CASRETGEEAIYF. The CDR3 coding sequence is TGTGCCAGCAGAGAGACAGGGGAAGAGGCCATATATTTT.

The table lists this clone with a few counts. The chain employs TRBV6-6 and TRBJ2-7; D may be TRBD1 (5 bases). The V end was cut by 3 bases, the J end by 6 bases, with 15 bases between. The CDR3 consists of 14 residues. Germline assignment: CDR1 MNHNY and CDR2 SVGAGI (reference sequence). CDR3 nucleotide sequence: TGTGCCAGCAGTTATCAGGCCAGGGCGGCCGAGCAGTACTTC. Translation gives CASSYQARAAEQYF.

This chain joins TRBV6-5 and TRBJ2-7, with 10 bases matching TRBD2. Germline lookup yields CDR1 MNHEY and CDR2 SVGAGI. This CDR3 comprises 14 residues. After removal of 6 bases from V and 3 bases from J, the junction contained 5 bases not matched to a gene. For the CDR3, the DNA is TGTGCCAGCAGCCCACTAGCGGGAAACTACGAGCAGTACTTC. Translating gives CASSPLAGNYEQYF.

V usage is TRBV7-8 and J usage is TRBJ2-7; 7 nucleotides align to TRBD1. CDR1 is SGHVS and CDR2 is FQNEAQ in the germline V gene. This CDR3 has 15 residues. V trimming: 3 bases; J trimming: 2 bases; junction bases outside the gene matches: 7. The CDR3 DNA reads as TGTGCCAGCAGCTTCACAGAACAGGGGACCTACGAGCAGTACTTC. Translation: CASSFTEQGTYEQYF.

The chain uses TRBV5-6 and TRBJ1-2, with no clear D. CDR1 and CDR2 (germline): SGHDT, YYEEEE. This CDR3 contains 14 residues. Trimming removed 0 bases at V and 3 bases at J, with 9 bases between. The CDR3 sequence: CASSLERVDYGYTF. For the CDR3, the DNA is TGTGCCAGCAGCTTGGAGCGAGTTGACTATGGCTACACCTTC.

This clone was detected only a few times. The CDR3 DNA sequence: TGTGCCAGCAGACGGGACAACAGTAACTATGGCTACACCTTC. It encodes CASRRDNSNYGYTF. The J gene is TRBJ1-2, the V gene TRBV7-9; D perhaps matches TRBD1 (6 bases). The CDR3 is 14 residues long. V was pared by 6 bases and J by 1 base, with 12 bases between. Looked up from germline, CDR1 is SEHNR and CDR2 is FQNEAQ (reference sequence). Looking up the rest from reference TRBV7-9 and TRBJ1-2 gives the full variable domain: DTGVSQNPRHKITKRGQNVTFRCDPISEHNRLYWYRQTLGQGPEFLTYFQNEAQLEKSRLLSDRFSAERPKGSFSTLEIQRTEQGDSAMYLCASRRDNSNYGYTFGSGTRLTVV.

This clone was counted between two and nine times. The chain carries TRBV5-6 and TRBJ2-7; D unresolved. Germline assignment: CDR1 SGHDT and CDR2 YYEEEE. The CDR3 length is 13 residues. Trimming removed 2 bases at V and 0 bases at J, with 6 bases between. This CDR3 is CASSLAGSYEQYF. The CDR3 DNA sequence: TGTGCCAGCAGCTTAGCCGGCTCCTACGAGCAGTACTTC. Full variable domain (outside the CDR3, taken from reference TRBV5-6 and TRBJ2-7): DAGVTQSPTHLIKTRGQQVTLRCSPKSGHDTVSWYQQALGQGPQFIFQYYEEEERQRGNFPDRFSGHQFPNYSSELNVNALLLGDSALYLCASSLAGSYEQYFGPGTRLTVT.

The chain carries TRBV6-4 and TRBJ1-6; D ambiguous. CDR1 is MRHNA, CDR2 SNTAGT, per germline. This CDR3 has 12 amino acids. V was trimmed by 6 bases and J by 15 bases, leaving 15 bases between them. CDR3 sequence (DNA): TGTGCCAGCAGCCACGATGGCGGGGTCCTCCACTTT. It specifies CASSHDGGVLHF.

The chain's CDR3 is CSVEEKGGETQYF. The CDR3 nucleotides read TGCAGCGTTGAAGAGAAGGGAGGAGAGACCCAGTACTTC. The J gene is TRBJ2-5, the V gene TRBV29-1; perhaps TRBD2 as D (6 bases). The CDR3 is made up of 13 amino acids. V shed 0 bases and J shed 4 bases, with 9 bases lying between them. Germline V CDR1 and CDR2: SQVTM, ANQGSEA.

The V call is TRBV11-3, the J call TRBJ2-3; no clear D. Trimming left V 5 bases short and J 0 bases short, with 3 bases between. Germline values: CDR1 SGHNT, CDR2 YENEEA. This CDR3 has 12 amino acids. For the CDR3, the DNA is TGTGCCAGCAGCCTAAGCACAGATACGCAGTATTTT. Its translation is CASSLSTDTQYF. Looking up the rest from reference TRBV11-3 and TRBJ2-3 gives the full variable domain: EAGVVQSPRYKIIEKKQPVAFWCNPISGHNTLYWYLQNLGQGPELLIRYENEEAVDDSQLPKDRFSAERLKGVDSTLKIQPAELGDSAVYLCASSLSTDTQYFGPGTRLTVL.

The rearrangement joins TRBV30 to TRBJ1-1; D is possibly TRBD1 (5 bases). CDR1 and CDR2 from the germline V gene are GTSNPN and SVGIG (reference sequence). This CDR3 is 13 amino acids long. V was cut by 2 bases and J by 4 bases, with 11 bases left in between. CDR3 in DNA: TGTGCCTGGAGTCAGGCCGGGGGCACTGAAGCTTTCTTT. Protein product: CAWSQAGGTEAFF.

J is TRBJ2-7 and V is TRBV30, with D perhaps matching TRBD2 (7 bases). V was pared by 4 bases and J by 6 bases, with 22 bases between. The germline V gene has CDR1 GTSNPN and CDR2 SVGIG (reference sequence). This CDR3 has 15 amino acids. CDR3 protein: CAWTRRGVNRAEQYF. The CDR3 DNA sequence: TGTGCCTGGACCAGACGGGGGGTAAACAGGGCCGAGCAGTACTTC.

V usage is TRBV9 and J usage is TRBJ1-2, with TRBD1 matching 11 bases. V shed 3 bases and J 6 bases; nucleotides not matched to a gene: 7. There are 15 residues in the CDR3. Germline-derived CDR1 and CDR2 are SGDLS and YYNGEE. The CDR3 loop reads CASSASGQGADGYTF. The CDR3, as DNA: TGTGCCAGCAGCGCGTCAGGACAGGGGGCGGATGGCTACACCTTC.

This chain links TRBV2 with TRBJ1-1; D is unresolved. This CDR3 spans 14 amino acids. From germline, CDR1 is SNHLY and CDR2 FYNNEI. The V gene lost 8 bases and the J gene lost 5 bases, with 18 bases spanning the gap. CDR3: CASFPDGVVTEAFF. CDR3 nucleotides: TGTGCCAGCTTCCCGGACGGGGTGGTGACTGAAGCTTTCTTT.

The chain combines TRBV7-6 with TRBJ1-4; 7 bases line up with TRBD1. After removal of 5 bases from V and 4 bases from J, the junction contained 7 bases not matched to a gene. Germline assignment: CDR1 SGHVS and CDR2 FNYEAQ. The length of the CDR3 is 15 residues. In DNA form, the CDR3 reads TGTGCCAGCAGCCCACCGGGACAGTTTAATGAAAAACTGTTTTTT. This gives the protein CASSPPGQFNEKLFF.

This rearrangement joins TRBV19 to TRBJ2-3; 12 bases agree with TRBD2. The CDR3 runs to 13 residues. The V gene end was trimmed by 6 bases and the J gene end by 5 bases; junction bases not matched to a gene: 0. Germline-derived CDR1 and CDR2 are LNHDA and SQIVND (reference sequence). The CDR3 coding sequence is TGTGCCAGTAGGGGACTAGCGGGAGATACGCAGTATTTT. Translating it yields CASRGLAGDTQYF.